What follows are 13 T cell receptor beta chains derived from one specimen sequenced in a study of siplizumab effects on memory and regulatory T cells. Libraries were prepared by immunoSEQ multiplex PCR; TCRdb keeps only in-frame clonotypes and omits some of them. This table has 70,000 to 100,000 clones, over 95% appearing once. Source material: naive CD4+ T cells sorted from blood. Receptors were obtained from a human donor in good health.

V is TRBV7-8 and J is TRBJ2-7, with D unresolved. This CDR3 is built from 14 residues. CDR1 and CDR2 (germline): SGHVS, FQNEAQ. With 5 bases removed from V and 4 bases from J, the gap between germline ends came to 15 bases. DNA of the CDR3: TGTGCCAGCAGCCCCGACGTCCCTTTTTACGAGCAGTACTTC. Its translation is CASSPDVPFYEQYF.

V and J are TRBV7-2 and TRBJ1-2, with D perhaps TRBD1 (5 bases). Germline V gene lookup returns CDR1 SGHTA and CDR2 FQGNSA. Trimming pared 2 bases from V and 4 bases from J, leaving 8 bases between. CDR3 size: 13 residues. The CDR3 sequence: CASSLPGIYGYTF. The DNA for the CDR3 is TGTGCCAGCAGCTTACCAGGGATCTATGGCTACACCTTC.

The sample holds one count of this clone. The V gene is TRBV7-2, the J gene TRBJ2-7; the D gene is possibly TRBD1 (7 bases). Trimming removed 5 bases at V and 4 bases at J, with 18 bases between. This CDR3 region has 15 residues. Germline CDR1 SGHTA, CDR2 FQGNSA. CDR3 sequence reads: CASSTTGWGVYEQYF. The CDR3 region has the DNA TGTGCCAGCAGCACGACAGGGTGGGGGGTATACGAGCAGTACTTC.

The V gene is TRBV6-5, the J gene TRBJ2-2, with D possibly called TRBD1 or TRBD2 (6 bases each). Trimming removed 6 bases at V and 0 bases at J, with 11 bases between. Germline V lookup: CDR1 MNHEY, CDR2 SVGAGI. This CDR3 is built from 15 residues. The CDR3 DNA follows: TGTGCCAGCAGGAGGGGGGACTCGAACACCGGGGAGCTGTTTTTT. It is translated as CASRRGDSNTGELFF.

V is TRBV5-1 and J is TRBJ2-1; TRBD1 matches at 7 bases. Germline V gene lookup returns CDR1 SGHRS and CDR2 YFSETQ. CDR3 size: 17 residues. The V gene end was trimmed by 3 bases and the J gene end by 5 bases; junction bases not matched to a gene: 14. The CDR3: CASSSSYDRASDNEQFF. In nucleotides, the CDR3 is TGCGCCAGCAGCTCGAGCTATGACAGGGCCTCAGACAATGAGCAGTTCTTC.

The chain has TRBV27 and TRBJ2-3; possibly TRBD1 for D (5 bases). This CDR3 contains 17 residues. The V end lost 2 bases, the J end lost 1 base, and 16 bases lay between the germline ends. The germline gives CDR1 MNHEY, CDR2 SMNVEV (reference sequence). CDR3 sequence reads: CASSLRDTPRGTDTQYF. The CDR3 bases are TGTGCCAGCAGTTTAAGAGACACCCCCAGGGGCACAGATACGCAGTATTTT.

CDR3 sequence (DNA): TGTGCCAGTTCCGGGACTACTCGGACGGGGGAGCTGTTTTTT. Protein: CASSGTTRTGELFF. J is TRBJ2-2 and V is TRBV9; 7 bases align to TRBD2. Germline V CDR1 and CDR2: SGDLS, YYNGEE. The CDR3 spans 14 residues. J lost 8 bases, V lost 8 bases, and 12 bases had no gene match.

This chain joins TRBV5-4 and TRBJ1-1, with unresolved D. The CDR3 totals 11 residues. CDR1 is SGHNT, CDR2 YYREEE, per germline (reference sequence). Trimming stripped 0 bases from V and 8 bases from J, with 5 bases between. CDR3 nucleotides: TGTGCCAGCAGCTTGGGTGGGGAAGCTTTCTTT. Protein: CASSLGGEAFF.

The chain uses TRBV7-8 and TRBJ1-1; D is uncertain. With 3 bases removed from V and 1 base from J, the gap between germline ends came to 9 bases. Germline V gives CDR1 SGHVS, CDR2 FQNEAQ. This CDR3 contains 14 residues. In DNA, the CDR3 is TGTGCCAGCAGCTTGGTTCACGGGAACACTGAAGCTTTCTTT. It specifies CASSLVHGNTEAFF. Based on the CDR3 plus reference TRBV7-8 and TRBJ1-1, the full variable domain is GAGVSQSPRYKVAKRGQDVALRCDPISGHVSLFWYQQALGQGPEFLTYFQNEAQLDKSGLPSDRFFAERPEGSVSTLKIQRTQQEDSAVYLCASSLVHGNTEAFFGQGTRLTVV.

The rearrangement joins TRBV19 to TRBJ2-1; TRBD2 agrees at 10 bases. V was clipped by 4 bases and J by 7 bases; unmatched bases: 10. Germline-derived CDR1 and CDR2 are LNHDA and SQIVND (reference sequence). There are 16 residues in the CDR3. In DNA form, the CDR3 reads TGTGCCAGTAGTACCCTCACTAGCGGGGTACGGAATGAGCAGTTCTTC. Amino acid sequence: CASSTLTSGVRNEQFF.

This chain connects TRBV5-4 to TRBJ2-3, with D perhaps TRBD1 (5 bases). The V gene's germline CDR1 is SGHNT and CDR2 YYREEE (reference sequence). This CDR3 is built from 13 residues. The V end lost 7 bases, the J end lost 0 bases, and 9 bases lay between the germline ends. CDR3 protein: CASARTSTDTQYF. CDR3 nucleotides: TGTGCCAGCGCGCGGACAAGCACAGATACGCAGTATTTT.

This clone was recorded only once. The V and J genes are TRBV10-3 and TRBJ2-1, with 7 bases lining up with TRBD2. After removal of 3 bases from V and 0 bases from J, the junction contained 2 bases not matched to a gene. CDR3 length: 15 amino acids. Per germline, CDR1 ENHRY and CDR2 SYGVKD. The CDR3 loop is CAISETGGSYNEQFF. The CDR3 coding sequence is TGTGCCATCAGTGAAACGGGGGGCTCCTACAATGAGCAGTTCTTC.

With respect to this clone: No DNA is shown, since the ends of the CDR3 on it are uncertain; the CDR3 is the one TCRdb lists. This rearrangement joins TRBV7-6 to TRBJ2-2; the DNA was not compared with TRBD2, the D call given in the table. In germline, CDR1 is SGHVS, CDR2 FNYEAQ. Including both end residues, the CDR3 is 13 amino acids long. CDR3 residues: CASSFRRAGELFF.